Reported below is one T cell receptor beta chain. The source of the sample is a study of cytomegalovirus exposure and HLA in healthy donors. PCR involved 60 Vbeta and 13 Jbeta primers. Using immunoSEQ multiplex PCR, the repertoire was profiled, and TCRdb retains in-frame clones only, with some absent. The sample totals 55,000 to 75,000 clones; its top ten clones hold less than 4.5%. This clonotype was sampled from a male donor in good health and CMV-seronegative. Specimen: PBMCs.

The CDR3: CASSFDRASPLHF. CDR3 nucleotides: TGTGCCAGCAGTTTTGACAGGGCTTCACCCCTCCACTTT. The rearrangement links TRBV28 to TRBJ1-6, with TRBD1 matching over 7 bases. CDR1 MDHEN and CDR2 SYDVKM come from the germline V gene. This CDR3 contains 13 residues. The ends lost 3 bases at V and 9 bases at J; junction bases unmatched: 2.